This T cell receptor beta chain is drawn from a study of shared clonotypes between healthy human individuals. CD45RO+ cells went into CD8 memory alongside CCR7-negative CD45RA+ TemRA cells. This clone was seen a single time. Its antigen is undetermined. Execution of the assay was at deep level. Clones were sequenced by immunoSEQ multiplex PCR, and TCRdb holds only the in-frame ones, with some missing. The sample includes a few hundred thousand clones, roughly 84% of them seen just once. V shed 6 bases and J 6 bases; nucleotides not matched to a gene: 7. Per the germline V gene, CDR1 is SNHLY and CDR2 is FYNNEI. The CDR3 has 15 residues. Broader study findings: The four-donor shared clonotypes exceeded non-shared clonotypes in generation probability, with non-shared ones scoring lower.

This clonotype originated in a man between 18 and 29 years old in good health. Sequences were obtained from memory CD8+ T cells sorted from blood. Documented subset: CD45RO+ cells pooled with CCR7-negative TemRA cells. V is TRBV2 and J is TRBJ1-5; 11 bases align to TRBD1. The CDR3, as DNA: TGTGCCAGCAGCGGGGGACAGGGGGGAGGTCAGCCCCAGCATTTT. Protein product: CASSGGQGGGQPQHF.